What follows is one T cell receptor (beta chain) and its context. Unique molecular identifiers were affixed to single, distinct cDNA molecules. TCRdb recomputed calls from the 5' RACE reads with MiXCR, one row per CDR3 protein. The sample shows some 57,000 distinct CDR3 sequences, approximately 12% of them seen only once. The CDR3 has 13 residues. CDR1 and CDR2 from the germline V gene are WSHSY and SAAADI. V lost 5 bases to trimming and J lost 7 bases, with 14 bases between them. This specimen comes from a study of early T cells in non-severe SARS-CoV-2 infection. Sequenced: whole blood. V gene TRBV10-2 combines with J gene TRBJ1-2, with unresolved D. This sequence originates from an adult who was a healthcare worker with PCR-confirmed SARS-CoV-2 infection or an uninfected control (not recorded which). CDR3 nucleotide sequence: TGCGCCAGCAGTCCAGACTTCAAGACTGGCTACACCTTC. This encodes CASSPDFKTGYTF.